A single sample gave rise to the 27 T cell receptor beta chains below, sequenced in a study of T cell repertoires in cytomegalovirus infection. TCRdb used MiXCR to reprocess the reads, holding one entry per CDR3 protein. Here the sample spans roughly 110,000 distinct CDR3 sequences, roughly a tenth being singletons. What these receptors recognize is not known. The sample consisted of PBMCs, sequenced either directly or after in vitro stimulation (not recorded which). These receptors were collected from a human donor in good health (CMV status not recorded). Some clones in this sample may be carry-over from other donors' samples.

Points on this clonotype: A much larger clone lies a single base off, so this may be a read error. CDR3 in amino acids: CASSFYTGAQETQYF. The DNA of the CDR3 is TGTGCCAGCAGCTTTTATACAGGGGCGCAAGAGACCCAGTACTTC. V gene TRBV7-8 combines with J gene TRBJ2-5, with 7 bases that match TRBD1. Germline CDR1 and CDR2: SGHVS and FQNEAQ. V shed 3 bases, J shed 2 bases, and the junction held 6 bases outside the gene matches. The CDR3 consists of 15 residues.

In this sample, this clonotype turned up many times. The genes are TRBV12-3 or TRBV12-4 and TRBJ2-1, with D perhaps matching TRBD2 (6 bases). The CDR3 contains 14 residues. Between the trimmed V and J ends, which lost 3 bases and 8 bases, there was a span of 14 bases. CDR3: CASSLTRTGDEQFF. Written as DNA, the CDR3 is TGTGCCAGCAGTTTGACTCGCACGGGGGATGAGCAGTTCTTC.

This clonotype showed up many times. The chain uses TRBV7-2 and TRBJ1-2; weak D call: TRBD1 (5 bases). With 5 bases removed from V and 8 bases from J, the gap between germline ends came to 18 bases. Germline V lookup: CDR1 SGHTA, CDR2 FQGNSA. This CDR3 contains 14 residues. The CDR3 region has the DNA TGTGCCAGCAGCAGGGACCTCAACTTTTTAGGCTACACCTTC. This codes for CASSRDLNFLGYTF. Using reference TRBV7-2 and TRBJ1-2 for the parts outside the CDR3, the full variable domain is GAGVSQSPSNKVTEKGKDVELRCDPISGHTALYWYRQSLGQGLEFLIYFQGNSAPDKSGLPSDRFSAERTGGSVSTLTIQRTQQEDSAVYLCASSRDLNFLGYTFGSGTRLTVV.

This clonotype appeared many times. In nucleotides, the CDR3 is TGTGCCAGCAGCTCCGGTATGTTGTACGAGCAGTACTTC. Amino acids: CASSSGMLYEQYF. This sequence joins TRBV11-2 and TRBJ2-7; D gene unclear. The CDR3 length is 13 residues. With 4 bases removed from V and 4 bases from J, the gap between germline ends came to 11 bases. Germline V gene sequence: CDR1 SGHAT, CDR2 FQNNGV.

This clonotype appeared many times. The chain couples TRBV7-2 to TRBJ2-7; D is unresolved. Germline CDR1 SGHTA, CDR2 FQGNSA. The CDR3 spans 14 residues. The V end was cut by 4 bases, the J end by 6 bases, with 16 bases between. This CDR3 reads CASSSHASEVEQYF. CDR3 nucleotides: TGTGCCAGCAGCTCCCATGCATCCGAGGTCGAGCAGTACTTC.

The J gene is TRBJ1-2, the V gene TRBV3-1; TRBD1 might be the D (6 bases). V lost 4 bases, J lost 2 bases, and 11 bases lay in between. The CDR3 sequence is 14 residues long. Germline values: CDR1 LGHDT, CDR2 YNNKEL (reference sequence). The CDR3 coding sequence is TGTGCCAGCAGCCCCCGGGACACGAACTATGGCTACACCTTC. This translates into CASSPRDTNYGYTF.

This clonotype was counted only a few times. The chain is built from TRBV28 and TRBJ1-6; D unclear. V was pared by 5 bases and J by 6 bases, with 14 bases between. From germline, CDR1 is MDHEN and CDR2 SYDVKM. The CDR3 totals 15 residues. The CDR3 here is CASSPSGGVNSPLHF. The DNA for the CDR3 is TGTGCCAGCAGTCCCTCTGGTGGGGTTAATTCACCCCTCCACTTT.

This clonotype came up a few times. This chain joins TRBV6-6 and TRBJ2-7; the D gene is possibly TRBD1 (5 bases). Germline CDR1 MNHNY, CDR2 SVGAGI (reference sequence). Trimming removed 5 bases at V and 3 bases at J, with 17 bases between. This CDR3 comprises 15 residues. The CDR3: CASSDKGSTNYEQYV. The CDR3 DNA follows: TGTGCCAGCAGTGATAAGGGGTCAACCAACTACGAGCAGTACGTC.

This clonotype appeared many times. The chain has TRBV7-2 and TRBJ2-5; 9 bases are a match to TRBD1. Trimming at V came to 5 bases and at J to 4 bases, leaving 11 bases not matched to a gene. The V gene's germline CDR1 is SGHTA and CDR2 FQGNSA. The CDR3 is 16 residues long. CDR3 coding DNA: TGTGCCAGCAGCACCAACCCTCCGGGACAGGGAGAGACCCAGTACTTC. It codes for CASSTNPPGQGETQYF.

The chain joins TRBV7-2 to TRBJ2-5; maybe TRBD2 (6 bases). Germline-derived CDR1 and CDR2 are SGHTA and FQGNSA. This CDR3 is built from 14 residues. Trimming left V 5 bases short and J 2 bases short, with 12 bases between. The CDR3 reads CASSGKRAQETQYF. The CDR3 DNA reads as TGTGCCAGCAGCGGTAAGCGGGCGCAAGAGACCCAGTACTTC.

In its sample, this clonotype was seen a few times. CDR3: CSARKQGTEAFF. The CDR3 DNA is TGCAGTGCTAGAAAACAGGGTACTGAAGCTTTCTTT. The chain joins TRBV20-1 to TRBJ1-1; D may be TRBD1 (6 bases). V dropped 2 bases and J dropped 5 bases, with 9 bases sitting between them. Germline V gene sequence: CDR1 DFQATT, CDR2 SNEGSKA (reference sequence). This CDR3 is built from 12 residues.

This clonotype showed up just a few times. J is TRBJ2-2 and V is TRBV20-1; TRBD1 matches 9 bases. V trimming: 1 base; J trimming: 5 bases; junction bases outside the gene matches: 5. CDR1 is DFQATT and CDR2 is SNEGSKA in the germline V gene (reference sequence). This CDR3 comprises 15 residues. DNA of the CDR3: TGCAGTGCTAGAGTCCGGGACAGGGATACCGGGGAGCTGTTTTTT. It specifies CSARVRDRDTGELFF.

The sample holds many counts of this clonotype. This chain uses TRBV29-1 with TRBJ2-1, with 9 bases that match TRBD1. V trimming: 3 bases; J trimming: 6 bases; junction bases outside the gene matches: 6. Germline CDR1 is SQVTM and CDR2 is ANQGSEA. The CDR3 is 14 amino acids. The CDR3 protein is CSVDGTGIGNEQFF. The CDR3, as DNA: TGCAGCGTTGACGGGACAGGGATTGGCAATGAGCAGTTCTTC.

This clonotype was recorded at least ten times. V usage is TRBV2 and J usage is TRBJ2-1; 7 nucleotides agree with TRBD1. CDR1 SNHLY and CDR2 FYNNEI come from the germline V gene. V lost 8 bases and J lost 3; bases outside the gene matches: 1. The CDR3 contains 12 residues. CDR3 sequence: CASGTDYNEQFF. The CDR3 DNA follows: TGTGCCAGCGGGACAGACTACAATGAGCAGTTCTTC. The whole variable domain, filled in from reference TRBV2 and TRBJ2-1, reads EPEVTQTPSHQVTQMGQEVILRCVPISNHLYFYWYRQILGQKVEFLVSFYNNEISEKSEIFDDQFSVERPDGSNFTLKIRSTKLEDSAMYFCASGTDYNEQFFGPGTRLTVL.

This clonotype was recorded at least ten times. The chain recombines TRBV7-2 with TRBJ1-1; a possible D gene is TRBD1 (5 bases). CDR1 is SGHTA and CDR2 is FQGNSA in the germline V gene. The V gene lost 3 bases and the J gene lost 4 bases, with 12 bases spanning the gap. The CDR3 is 14 residues long. This CDR3 is CASSFQGDSTEAFF. The CDR3 DNA follows: TGTGCCAGCAGCTTCCAGGGTGATAGCACTGAAGCTTTCTTT. Supplemented by reference TRBV7-2 and TRBJ1-1, the full variable domain reads GAGVSQSPSNKVTEKGKDVELRCDPISGHTALYWYRQSLGQGLEFLIYFQGNSAPDKSGLPSDRFSAERTGGSVSTLTIQRTQQEDSAVYLCASSFQGDSTEAFFGQGTRLTVV.

This clonotype was seen ten or more times. The chain couples TRBV28 to TRBJ1-1; perhaps TRBD1 as D (5 bases). The CDR3 totals 12 residues. V was shortened by 6 bases and J by 7 bases, with 12 bases between the two germline ends. Germline lookup yields CDR1 MDHEN and CDR2 SYDVKM. CDR3 in amino acids: CASRQVAGEAFF. Written as DNA, the CDR3 is TGTGCCAGCAGACAGGTAGCAGGTGAAGCTTTCTTT.

This clonotype has at least ten counts. The J gene is TRBJ1-1, the V gene TRBV7-9; D remains unclear. Trimming left V 3 bases short and J 3 bases short, with 11 bases between. Germline CDR1 is SEHNR and CDR2 is FQNEAQ (reference sequence). This CDR3 region has 14 residues. CDR3 region: CASSLDTRDTEAFF. CDR3 coding DNA: TGTGCCAGCAGCTTGGATACCCGGGACACTGAAGCTTTCTTT. The full variable domain, completed using reference TRBV7-9 and TRBJ1-1, is DTGVSQNPRHKITKRGQNVTFRCDPISEHNRLYWYRQTLGQGPEFLTYFQNEAQLEKSRLLSDRFSAERPKGSFSTLEIQRTEQGDSAMYLCASSLDTRDTEAFFGQGTRLTVV.

The chain joins TRBV11-3 to TRBJ2-2, with D maybe TRBD2 (6 bases). The CDR3 has 15 amino acids. V lost 5 bases and J 5 bases, leaving 15 bases between the germline ends. From germline, CDR1 is SGHNT and CDR2 YENEEA. Here the CDR3 DNA reads TGTGCCAGCAGCCAGTGGAGGGGAGCAACCGGGGAGCTGTTTTTT. Amino acids: CASSQWRGATGELFF.

DNA for the CDR3: TGTGCCAGTTCCGGGACTAGGATCAATGAGCAGTTCTTC. Protein product: CASSGTRINEQFF. V gene TRBV19 combines with J gene TRBJ2-1, with 8 bases lining up with TRBD2. The junction had 6 bases not matched to a gene; V was cut back by 8 bases and J by 6 bases. Per germline, CDR1 LNHDA and CDR2 SQIVND (reference sequence). The CDR3 totals 13 residues.

The chain links TRBV30 to TRBJ2-2; 7 positions agree with TRBD2. This CDR3 has 14 amino acids. Germline lookup yields CDR1 GTSNPN and CDR2 SVGIG (reference sequence). Trimming at V came to 3 bases and at J to 0 bases, leaving 1 base not matched to a gene. Here the CDR3 reads CAWRREANTGELFF. The CDR3 nucleotides read TGTGCCTGGAGACGGGAGGCGAACACCGGGGAGCTGTTTTTT. Full variable domain (remainder filled in from reference TRBV30 and TRBJ2-2): SQTIHQWPATLVQPVGSPLSLECTVEGTSNPNLYWYRQAAGRGLQLLFYSVGIGQISSEVPQNLSASRPQDRQFILSSKKLLLSDSGFYLCAWRREANTGELFFGEGSRLTVL.

This clonotype was seen more than once but under ten times. V usage is TRBV7-2 and J usage is TRBJ2-5; D is undetermined. The germline V and J ends were trimmed by 3 bases and 5 bases, with 7 bases remaining between them. CDR1 is SGHTA, CDR2 FQGNSA, per germline. The CDR3 consists of 12 residues. The CDR3: CASSFLQETQYF. CDR3 in DNA: TGTGCCAGCAGCTTTTTACAGGAGACCCAGTACTTC.

This clonotype was observed many times. The chain uses TRBV7-2 and TRBJ2-7, with D possibly TRBD2 on 6 matching bases. V shed 2 bases and J shed 2 bases, with 13 bases lying between them. Germline loops: CDR1 SGHTA, CDR2 FQGNSA. The CDR3 sequence is 15 residues long. The CDR3 nucleotides are TGTGCCAGCAGCTTATCCGGGAGCCGCCCCTACGAGCAGTACTTC. Protein product: CASSLSGSRPYEQYF.

This clonotype appeared many times. CDR3: CASSAGRYSNQPQHF. CDR3 DNA sequence: TGTGCCAGCAGCGCCGGACGGTATAGCAATCAGCCCCAGCATTTT. This chain joins TRBV6-2 or TRBV6-3 and TRBJ1-5; D is uncertain. CDR1 and CDR2 from the germline V gene are MNHEY and SVGEGT. Trimming shortened V by 6 bases and J by 0 bases, and 12 bases separated the two germline ends. This CDR3 is 15 amino acids long.

This clonotype turned up a few times. The chain has TRBV7-4 and TRBJ2-2, with D hard to call. Trimming cost V 5 bases and J 3 bases, with 13 bases left between them. Germline V gene data show CDR1 as SGHVT and CDR2 as SQSDAQ. This CDR3 is built from 15 residues. The CDR3: CASSTRGGDTGELFF. In DNA form, the CDR3 reads TGTGCCAGCAGCACCCGCGGCGGAGACACCGGGGAGCTGTTTTTT.

The V and J genes are TRBV7-8 and TRBJ2-2; 8 nucleotides agree with TRBD2. Germline CDR1 and CDR2: SGHVS and FQNEAQ. J gave up 5 bases and V 5 bases, and 7 bases lay outside the gene matches. The CDR3 consists of 15 residues. CDR3 amino acids: CASSPRGAGTGELFF. CDR3 nucleotides: TGTGCCAGCAGCCCGCGGGGGGCCGGGACCGGGGAGCTGTTTTTT.

A few counts support this clonotype. V usage is TRBV30 and J usage is TRBJ1-1; weak D call: TRBD1 (6 bases). Deletions cut 1 base from V and 5 bases from J, with 17 bases between. Germline V CDR1 and CDR2: GTSNPN, SVGIG (reference sequence). The length of the CDR3 is 15 residues. The CDR3 DNA is TGTGCCTGGAGTGACTTGACAGGCCGCCGAACTGAAGCTTTCTTT. Translating it yields CAWSDLTGRRTEAFF.

This clonotype was detected many times. This chain joins TRBV7-6 and TRBJ2-2, with TRBD2 matching over 12 bases. This CDR3 spans 19 amino acids. V was pared by 3 bases and J by 2 bases, with 10 bases of the junction left unmatched. From germline, CDR1 is SGHVS and CDR2 FNYEAQ. DNA for the CDR3: TGTGCCAGCAGCTTTCTCCTAGCGGGAGGGACCGGAAACACCGGGGAGCTGTTTTTT. This encodes CASSFLLAGGTGNTGELFF.